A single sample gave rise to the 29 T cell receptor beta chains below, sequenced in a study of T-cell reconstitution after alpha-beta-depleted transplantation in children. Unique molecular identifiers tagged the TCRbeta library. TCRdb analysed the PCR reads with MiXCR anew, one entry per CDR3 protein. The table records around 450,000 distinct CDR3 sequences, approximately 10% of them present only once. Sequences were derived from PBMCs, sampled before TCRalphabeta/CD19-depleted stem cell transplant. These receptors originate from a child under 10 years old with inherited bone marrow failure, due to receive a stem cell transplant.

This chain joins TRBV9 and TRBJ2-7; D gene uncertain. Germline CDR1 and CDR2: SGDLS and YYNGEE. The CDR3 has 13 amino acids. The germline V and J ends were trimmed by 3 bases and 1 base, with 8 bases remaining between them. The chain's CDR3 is CASSAEDSYEQYF. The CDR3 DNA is TGTGCCAGCAGCGCCGAAGATTCCTACGAGCAGTACTTC.

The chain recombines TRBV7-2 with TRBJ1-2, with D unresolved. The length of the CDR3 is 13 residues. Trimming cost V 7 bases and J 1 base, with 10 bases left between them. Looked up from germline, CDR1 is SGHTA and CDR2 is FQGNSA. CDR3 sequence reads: CASTPAGNYGYTF. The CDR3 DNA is TGTGCCAGCACTCCAGCGGGTAACTATGGCTACACCTTC.

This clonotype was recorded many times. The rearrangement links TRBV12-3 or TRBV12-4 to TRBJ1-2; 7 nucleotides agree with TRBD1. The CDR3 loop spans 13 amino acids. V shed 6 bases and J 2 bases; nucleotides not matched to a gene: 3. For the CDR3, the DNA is TGTGCCAGCAGGATACAGGGGAACTATGGCTACACCTTC. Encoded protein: CASRIQGNYGYTF.

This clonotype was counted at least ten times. CDR3 in amino acids: CASSVGLETLYEQYF. CDR3 in DNA: TGTGCCAGCAGCGTAGGACTAGAGACCCTCTACGAGCAGTACTTC. This rearrangement joins TRBV9 to TRBJ2-7, with D tentatively TRBD2 (6 bases). Germline-derived CDR1 and CDR2 are SGDLS and YYNGEE. Trimming took off 0 bases at V and 3 bases at J, with 13 bases between the two ends. The CDR3 consists of 15 residues.

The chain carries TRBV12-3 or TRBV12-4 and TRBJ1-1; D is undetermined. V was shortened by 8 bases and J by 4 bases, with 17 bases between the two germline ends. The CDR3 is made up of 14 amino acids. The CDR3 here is CASLGSGLGTEAFF. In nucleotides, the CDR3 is TGTGCCAGCCTCGGGTCGGGGTTAGGCACTGAAGCTTTCTTT.

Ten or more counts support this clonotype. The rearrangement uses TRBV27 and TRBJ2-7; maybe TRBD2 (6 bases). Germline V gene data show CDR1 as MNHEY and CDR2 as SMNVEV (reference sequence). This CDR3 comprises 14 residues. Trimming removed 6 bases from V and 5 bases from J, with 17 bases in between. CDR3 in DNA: TGTGCCAGCAGCCGGGGACTTTCTCCGGACGAGCAGTACTTC. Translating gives CASSRGLSPDEQYF.

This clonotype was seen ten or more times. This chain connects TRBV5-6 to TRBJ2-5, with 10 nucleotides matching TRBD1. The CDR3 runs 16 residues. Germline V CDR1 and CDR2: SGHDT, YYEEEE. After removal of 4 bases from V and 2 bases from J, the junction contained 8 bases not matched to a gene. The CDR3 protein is CASSRLDRGLQETQYF. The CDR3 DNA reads TGTGCCAGCAGCCGACTGGACAGGGGGTTACAAGAGACCCAGTACTTC. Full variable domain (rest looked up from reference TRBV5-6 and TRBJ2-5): DAGVTQSPTHLIKTRGQQVTLRCSPKSGHDTVSWYQQALGQGPQFIFQYYEEEERQRGNFPDRFSGHQFPNYSSELNVNALLLGDSALYLCASSRLDRGLQETQYFGPGTRLLVL.

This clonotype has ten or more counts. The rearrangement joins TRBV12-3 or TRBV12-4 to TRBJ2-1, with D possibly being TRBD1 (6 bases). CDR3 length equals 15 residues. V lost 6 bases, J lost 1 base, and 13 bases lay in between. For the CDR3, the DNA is TGTGCCAGCAGCCAAACAGGGCCTTCCTACAATGAGCAGTTCTTC. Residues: CASSQTGPSYNEQFF.

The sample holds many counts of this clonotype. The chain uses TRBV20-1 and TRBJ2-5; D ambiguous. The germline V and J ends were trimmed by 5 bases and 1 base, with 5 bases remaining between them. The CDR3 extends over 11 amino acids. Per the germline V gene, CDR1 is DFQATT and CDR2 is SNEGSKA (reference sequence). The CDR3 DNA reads TGCAGTGCTCCACCCCAAGAGACCCAGTACTTC. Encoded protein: CSAPPQETQYF.

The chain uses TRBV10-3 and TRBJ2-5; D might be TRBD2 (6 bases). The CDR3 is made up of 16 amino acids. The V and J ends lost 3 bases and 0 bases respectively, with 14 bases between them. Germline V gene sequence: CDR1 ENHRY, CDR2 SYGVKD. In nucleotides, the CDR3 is TGTGCCATCAGTGACCGGACTAATTCGTACCAAGAGACCCAGTACTTC. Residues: CAISDRTNSYQETQYF.

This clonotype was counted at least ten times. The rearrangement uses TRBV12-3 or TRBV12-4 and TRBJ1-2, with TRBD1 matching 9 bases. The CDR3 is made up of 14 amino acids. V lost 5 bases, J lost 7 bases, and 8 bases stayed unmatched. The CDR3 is CASSLGDRVTGYTF. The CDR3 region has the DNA TGTGCCAGCAGTCTAGGGGACAGGGTGACTGGCTACACCTTC.

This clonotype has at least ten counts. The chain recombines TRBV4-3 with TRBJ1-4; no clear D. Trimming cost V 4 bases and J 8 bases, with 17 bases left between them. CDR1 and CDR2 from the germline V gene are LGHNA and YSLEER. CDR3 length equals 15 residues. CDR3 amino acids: CASSPTLEGGEKLFF. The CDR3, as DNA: TGCGCCAGCAGCCCGACCCTGGAGGGAGGGGAAAAACTGTTTTTT.

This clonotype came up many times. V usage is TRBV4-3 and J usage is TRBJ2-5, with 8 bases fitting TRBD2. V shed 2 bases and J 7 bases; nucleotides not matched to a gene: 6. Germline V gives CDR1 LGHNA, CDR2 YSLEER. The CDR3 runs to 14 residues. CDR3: CASSQRTSFGTQYF. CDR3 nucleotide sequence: TGCGCCAGCAGCCAACGGACTAGCTTTGGGACCCAGTACTTC.

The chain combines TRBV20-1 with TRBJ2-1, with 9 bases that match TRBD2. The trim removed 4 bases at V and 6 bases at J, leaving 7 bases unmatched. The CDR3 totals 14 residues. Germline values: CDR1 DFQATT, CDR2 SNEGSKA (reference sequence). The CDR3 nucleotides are TGCAGTGCTATCACCGGGACTAGCAGCAATGAGCAGTTCTTC. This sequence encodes CSAITGTSSNEQFF.

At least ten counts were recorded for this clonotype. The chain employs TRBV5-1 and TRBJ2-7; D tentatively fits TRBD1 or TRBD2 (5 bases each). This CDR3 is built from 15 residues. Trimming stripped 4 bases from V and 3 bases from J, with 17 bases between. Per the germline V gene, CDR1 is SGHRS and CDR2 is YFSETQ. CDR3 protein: CASSRGAGLNYEQYF. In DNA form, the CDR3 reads TGCGCCAGCAGCAGAGGGGCGGGTCTGAACTACGAGCAGTACTTC. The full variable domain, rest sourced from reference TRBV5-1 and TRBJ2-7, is KAGVTQTPRYLIKTRGQQVTLSCSPISGHRSVSWYQQTPGQGLQFLFEYFSETQRNKGNFPGRFSGRQFSNSRSEMNVSTLELGDSALYLCASSRGAGLNYEQYFGPGTRLTVT.

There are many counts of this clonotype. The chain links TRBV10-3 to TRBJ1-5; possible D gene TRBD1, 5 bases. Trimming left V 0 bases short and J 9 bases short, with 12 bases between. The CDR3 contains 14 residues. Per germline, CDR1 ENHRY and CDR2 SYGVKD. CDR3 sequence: CAISESGDLRPQHF. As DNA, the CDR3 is TGTGCCATCAGTGAGTCAGGGGACTTGAGGCCCCAGCATTTT.

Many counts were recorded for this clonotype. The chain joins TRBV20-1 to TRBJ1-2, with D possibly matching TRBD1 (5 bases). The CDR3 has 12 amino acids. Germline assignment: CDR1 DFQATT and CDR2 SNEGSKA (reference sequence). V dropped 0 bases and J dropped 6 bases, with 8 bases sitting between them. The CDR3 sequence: CSARDGGNGYTF. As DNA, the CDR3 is TGCAGTGCTAGAGATGGGGGGAATGGCTACACCTTC.

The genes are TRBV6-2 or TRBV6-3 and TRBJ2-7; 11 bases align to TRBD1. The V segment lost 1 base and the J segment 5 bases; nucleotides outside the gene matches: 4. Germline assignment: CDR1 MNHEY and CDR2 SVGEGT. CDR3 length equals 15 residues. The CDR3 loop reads CASSYWGQGVDEQYF. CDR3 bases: TGTGCCAGCAGTTACTGGGGACAGGGGGTCGACGAGCAGTACTTC.

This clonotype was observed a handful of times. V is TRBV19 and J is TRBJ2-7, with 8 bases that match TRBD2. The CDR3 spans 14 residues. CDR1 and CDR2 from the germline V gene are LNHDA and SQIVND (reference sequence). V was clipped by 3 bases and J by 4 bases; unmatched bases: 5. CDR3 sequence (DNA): TGTGCCAGTAGTATGTTAGCGGGGCCATACGAGCAGTACTTC. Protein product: CASSMLAGPYEQYF.

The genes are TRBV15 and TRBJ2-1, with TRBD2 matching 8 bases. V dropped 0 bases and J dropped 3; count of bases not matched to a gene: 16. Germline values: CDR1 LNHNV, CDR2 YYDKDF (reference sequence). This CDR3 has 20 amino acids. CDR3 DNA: TGTGCCACCAGCAGAGATTGGGTCGGGCTAGCGGGCGACTTCTACAATGAGCAGTTCTTC. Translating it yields CATSRDWVGLAGDFYNEQFF.

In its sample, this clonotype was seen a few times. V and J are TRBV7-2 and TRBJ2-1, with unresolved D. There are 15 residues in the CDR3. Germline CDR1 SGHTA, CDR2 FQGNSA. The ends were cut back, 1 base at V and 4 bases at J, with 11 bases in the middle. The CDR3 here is CASSLELLSYNEQFF. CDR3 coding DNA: TGTGCCAGCAGCTTAGAACTGCTTTCTTACAATGAGCAGTTCTTC.

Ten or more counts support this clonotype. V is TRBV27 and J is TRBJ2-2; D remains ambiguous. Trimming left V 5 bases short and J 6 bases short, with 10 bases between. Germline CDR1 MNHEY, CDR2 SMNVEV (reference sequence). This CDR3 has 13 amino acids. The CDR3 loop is CASSPWTAGELFF. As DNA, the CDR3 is TGTGCCAGCAGTCCTTGGACCGCCGGGGAGCTGTTTTTT.

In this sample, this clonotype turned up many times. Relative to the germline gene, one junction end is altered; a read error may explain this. CDR3 in amino acids: CAISQQWQRPEAFF. The CDR3 DNA reads TGTGCCATCAGTCAACAGTGGCAGAGGCCTGAAGCTTTCTTT. The chain uses TRBV12-3 or TRBV12-4 and TRBJ1-1, with D uncertain. This CDR3 region has 14 residues.

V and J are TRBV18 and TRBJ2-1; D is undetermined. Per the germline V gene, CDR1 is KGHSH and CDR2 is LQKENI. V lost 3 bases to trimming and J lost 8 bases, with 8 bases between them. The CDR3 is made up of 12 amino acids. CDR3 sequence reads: CASSPKFDEQFF. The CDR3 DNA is TGTGCCAGCTCACCCAAGTTTGATGAGCAGTTCTTC.

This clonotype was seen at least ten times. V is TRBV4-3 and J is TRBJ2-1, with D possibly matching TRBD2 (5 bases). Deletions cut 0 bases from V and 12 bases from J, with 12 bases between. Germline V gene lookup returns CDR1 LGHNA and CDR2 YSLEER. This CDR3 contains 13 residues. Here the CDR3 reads CASSQDTGGWQFF. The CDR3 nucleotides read TGCGCCAGCAGCCAAGATACGGGCGGGTGGCAGTTCTTC.

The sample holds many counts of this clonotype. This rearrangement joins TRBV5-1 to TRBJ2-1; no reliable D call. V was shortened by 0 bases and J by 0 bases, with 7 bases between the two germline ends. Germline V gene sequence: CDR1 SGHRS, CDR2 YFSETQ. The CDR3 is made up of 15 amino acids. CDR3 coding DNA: TGCGCCAGCAGCTTGGGGGCAGCCTCCTACAATGAGCAGTTCTTC. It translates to CASSLGAASYNEQFF.

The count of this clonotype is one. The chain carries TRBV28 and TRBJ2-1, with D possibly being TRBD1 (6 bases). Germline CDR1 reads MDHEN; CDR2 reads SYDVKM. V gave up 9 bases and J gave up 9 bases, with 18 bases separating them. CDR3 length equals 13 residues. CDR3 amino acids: CARGRTSGVEQFF. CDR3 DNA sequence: TGTGCCAGGGGCCGGACCTCAGGGGTTGAGCAGTTCTTC.

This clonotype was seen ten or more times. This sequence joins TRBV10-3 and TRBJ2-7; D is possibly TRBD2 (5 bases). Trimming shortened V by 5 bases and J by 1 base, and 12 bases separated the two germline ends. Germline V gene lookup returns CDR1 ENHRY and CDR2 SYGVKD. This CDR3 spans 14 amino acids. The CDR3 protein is CAISYSSASYEQYF. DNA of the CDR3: TGTGCCATCAGTTACAGTAGCGCTTCCTACGAGCAGTACTTC.

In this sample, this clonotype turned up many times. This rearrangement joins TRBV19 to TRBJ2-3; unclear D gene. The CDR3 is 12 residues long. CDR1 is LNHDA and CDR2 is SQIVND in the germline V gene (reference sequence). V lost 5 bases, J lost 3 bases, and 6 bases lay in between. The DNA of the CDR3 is TGTGCCAGTAGTTCTAGGACAGATACGCAGTATTTT. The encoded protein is CASSSRTDTQYF.